This T cell receptor beta chain was captured by sequencing in a study of cytotoxic CD8 clonotypes in ibrutinib-treated CLL. Whole-study context: Patient counts were about a dozen relapsed/refractory, roughly 15 treatment-naive and 17 to 18 IGHV unmutated. On average, each sample had roughly 260,000 productive templates and under 95,000 productive rearrangements.

Overall study findings and caveats: At the start, clonality exceeded age-matched healthy donors and followed circulating CD8+ T-cell counts.

V was shortened by 3 bases and J by 2 bases, with 14 bases between the two germline ends. The CDR3 is made up of 15 amino acids. Germline V gene sequence: CDR1 LGHNA, CDR2 YNFKEQ. Concerning this clone itself: Its antigen is as yet unknown.

Depths of 1 in 200,000 to 1 in 1 million T cells were the sequencing target. Profiling relied on immunoSEQ multiplex PCR, and the TCRdb table lists in-frame clones only, not all of them. The sample lists under 200,000 clones, approximately 80% occurring once. This specimen was PBMCs, taken after 24 months of ibrutinib treatment. The clonotype was recovered from a human donor with chronic lymphocytic leukemia. The chain joins TRBV4-2 to TRBJ2-7; tentatively, D is TRBD2 (5 bases). The CDR3: CASSHPDGLTYEQYF. The CDR3 bases are TGTGCCAGCAGCCACCCCGATGGACTGACCTACGAGCAGTACTTC.